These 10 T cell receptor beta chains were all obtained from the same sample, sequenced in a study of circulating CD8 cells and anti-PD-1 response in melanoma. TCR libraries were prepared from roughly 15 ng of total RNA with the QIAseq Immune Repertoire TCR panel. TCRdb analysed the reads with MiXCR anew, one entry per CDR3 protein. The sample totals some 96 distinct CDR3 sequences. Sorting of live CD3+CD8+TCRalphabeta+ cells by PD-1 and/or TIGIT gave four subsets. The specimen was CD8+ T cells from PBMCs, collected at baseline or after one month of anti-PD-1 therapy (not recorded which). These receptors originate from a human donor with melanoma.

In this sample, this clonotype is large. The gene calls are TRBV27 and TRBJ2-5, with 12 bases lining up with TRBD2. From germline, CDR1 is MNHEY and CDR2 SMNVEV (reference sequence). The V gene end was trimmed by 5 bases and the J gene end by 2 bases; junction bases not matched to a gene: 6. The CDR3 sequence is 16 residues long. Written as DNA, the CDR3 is TGTGCCAGCAGTGAGGGACTAGCGGGCTTACAAGAGACCCAGTACTTC. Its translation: CASSEGLAGLQETQYF.

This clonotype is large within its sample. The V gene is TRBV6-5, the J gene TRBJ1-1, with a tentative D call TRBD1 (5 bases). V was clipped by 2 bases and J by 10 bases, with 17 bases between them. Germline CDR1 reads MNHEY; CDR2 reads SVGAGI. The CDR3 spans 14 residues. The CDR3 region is CASSYGGKAVGAFF. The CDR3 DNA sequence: TGTGCCAGCAGTTACGGGGGTAAGGCCGTTGGAGCTTTCTTT.

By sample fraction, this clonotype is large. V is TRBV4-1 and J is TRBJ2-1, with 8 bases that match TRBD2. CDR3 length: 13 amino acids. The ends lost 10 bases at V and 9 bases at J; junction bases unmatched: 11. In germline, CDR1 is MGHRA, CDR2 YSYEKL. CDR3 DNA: TGCGCCACCTCGGAGGGGACTAGACTTGAGCAGTTCTTC. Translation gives CATSEGTRLEQFF.

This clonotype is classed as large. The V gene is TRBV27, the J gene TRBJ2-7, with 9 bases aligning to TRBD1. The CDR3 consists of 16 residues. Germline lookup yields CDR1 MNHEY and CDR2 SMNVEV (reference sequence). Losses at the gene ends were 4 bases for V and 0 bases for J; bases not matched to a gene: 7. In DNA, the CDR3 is TGTGCCAGCAGTTCCAACCGGGACAGGGACTCCTACGAGCAGTACTTC. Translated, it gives CASSSNRDRDSYEQYF.

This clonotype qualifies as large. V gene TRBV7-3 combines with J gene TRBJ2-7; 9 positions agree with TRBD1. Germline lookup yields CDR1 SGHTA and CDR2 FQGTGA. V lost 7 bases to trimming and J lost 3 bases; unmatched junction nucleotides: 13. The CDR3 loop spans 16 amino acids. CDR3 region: CASIGEPGQGGYEQYF. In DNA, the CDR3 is TGTGCCAGCATCGGCGAACCGGGACAGGGAGGCTACGAGCAGTACTTC.

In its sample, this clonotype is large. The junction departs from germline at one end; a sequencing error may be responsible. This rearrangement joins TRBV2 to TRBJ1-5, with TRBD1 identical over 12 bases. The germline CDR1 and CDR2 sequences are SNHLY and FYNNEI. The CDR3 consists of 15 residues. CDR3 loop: CASREGTGGFQPQHF. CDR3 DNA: TGTGCCAGCAGGGAAGGGACAGGGGGCTTTCAGCCCCAGCATTTT. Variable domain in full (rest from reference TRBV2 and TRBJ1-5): EPEVTQTPSHQVTQMGQEVILRCVPISNHLYFYWYRQILGQKVEFLVSFYNNEISEKSEIFDDQFSVERPDGSNFTLKIRSTKLEDSAMYFCASREGTGGFQPQHFGDGTRLSIL.

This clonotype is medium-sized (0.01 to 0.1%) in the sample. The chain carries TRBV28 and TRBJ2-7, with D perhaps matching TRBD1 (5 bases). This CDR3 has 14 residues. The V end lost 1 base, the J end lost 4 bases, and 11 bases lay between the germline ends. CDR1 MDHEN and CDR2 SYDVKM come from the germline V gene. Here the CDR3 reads CASSLLQGRYEQYF. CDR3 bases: TGTGCCAGCAGTTTATTGCAGGGCCGGTACGAGCAGTACTTC.

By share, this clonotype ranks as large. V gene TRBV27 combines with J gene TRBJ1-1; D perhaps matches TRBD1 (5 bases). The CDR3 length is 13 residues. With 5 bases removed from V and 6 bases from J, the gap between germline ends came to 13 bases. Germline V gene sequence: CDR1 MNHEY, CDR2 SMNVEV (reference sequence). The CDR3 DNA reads TGTGCCAGCAGTCCCACAGGAGCTGCTGAAGCTTTCTTT. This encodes CASSPTGAAEAFF.

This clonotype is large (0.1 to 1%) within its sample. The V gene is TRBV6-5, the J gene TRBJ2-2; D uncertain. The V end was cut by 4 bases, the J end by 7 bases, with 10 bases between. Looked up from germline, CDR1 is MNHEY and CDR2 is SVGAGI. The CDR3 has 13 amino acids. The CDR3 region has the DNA TGTGCCAGCAGTTGGAACATAGGCGGGGAGCTGTTTTTT. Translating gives CASSWNIGGELFF.

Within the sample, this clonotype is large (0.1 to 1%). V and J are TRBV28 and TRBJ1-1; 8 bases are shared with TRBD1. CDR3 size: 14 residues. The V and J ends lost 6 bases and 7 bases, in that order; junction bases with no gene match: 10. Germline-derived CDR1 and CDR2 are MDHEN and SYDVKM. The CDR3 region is CASRTGVAEGEAFF. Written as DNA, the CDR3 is TGTGCCAGCAGGACAGGGGTTGCGGAAGGTGAAGCTTTCTTT.